This record covers a single T cell receptor (beta chain). These data are taken from a study of blood T cell repertoires in COVID-19. Source study methods: Researchers report that nucleated cell counts were estimated from reference gene primer amplification. Here immunoSEQ multiplex PCR was the method, and the copy in TCRdb shows in-frame clones only, minus some. V and J calls and clone size are those listed in that table; D and trimming were worked out from the DNA. The profile shows a few hundred thousand clones, 80% to 90% of them singletons. This receptor was taken from a man between 40 and 49 years old in a cohort exposed to, infected with or recovered from COVID-19 (not recorded which). Sample: PBMCs or T cells enriched from blood (not recorded which).

The CDR3 reads CASRSRGLSNQPQHF. For the CDR3, the DNA is TGTGCCAGCAGATCCAGGGGGCTCAGCAATCAGCCCCAGCATTTT. The V gene is TRBV6-5, the J gene TRBJ1-5; 8 nucleotides line up with TRBD1. V lost 6 bases to trimming and J lost 1 base; unmatched junction nucleotides: 5. CDR3 length: 15 residues. Germline loops: CDR1 MNHEY, CDR2 SVGAGI.